This T cell receptor beta chain comes out of a study of tumor-infiltrating lymphocytes in localized non-small cell lung cancer. Background on the study: Several tumor histologies, both smoking statuses, and some post-neoadjuvant chemotherapy samples were included.

The CDR3 has 15 residues. The V gene lost 2 bases and the J gene lost 1 base, with 11 bases spanning the gap. CDR1 is SGHTA, CDR2 FQGNSA, per germline. The method was immunoSEQ multiplex PCR; TCRdb's version includes in-frame clones alone and lacks a portion of them. The sample records about 16,000 clones, over 70% being singletons. The chain links TRBV7-2 to TRBJ1-2; no definite D call. The receptor was derived from a human donor with non-small cell lung cancer. The sample comprised lung tumor tissue. DNA of the CDR3: TGTGCCAGCAGCTTAAAGGTGTTGGGTAACTATGGCTACACCTTC. This translates into CASSLKVLGNYGYTF.